What follows are 16 T cell receptor beta chains derived from one specimen sequenced in a study of shared clonotypes between healthy human individuals. The protocol was immunoSEQ multiplex PCR, while the TCRdb copy is restricted to in-frame clones and leaves out a portion. The table lists hundreds of thousands of clones, 90% to 97% of them singletons. The sample was naive CD4+ T cells sorted from blood. Subset noted: CD45RA+ positively selected. These receptors were obtained from a woman aged 25-40 years in good health.

The chain uses TRBV19 and TRBJ1-1; tentatively, D is TRBD1 (5 bases). Trimming removed 5 bases at V and 9 bases at J, with 19 bases between. The germline V gene encodes CDR1 LNHDA and CDR2 SQIVND (reference sequence). The CDR3 length is 14 residues. The CDR3 reads CASSATDNGGKAFF. The CDR3, as DNA: TGTGCCAGTAGTGCCACGGACAACGGGGGGAAAGCTTTCTTT.

V usage is TRBV6-1 and J usage is TRBJ1-1, with D possibly being TRBD1 (5 bases). Germline V gene data show CDR1 as MNHNS and CDR2 as SASEGT. This CDR3 has 13 residues. Trimming removed 6 bases from V and 11 bases from J, with 19 bases in between. CDR3 sequence reads: CASRPGEAARAFF. As DNA, the CDR3 is TGTGCCAGCAGGCCGGGGGAGGCAGCGAGGGCTTTCTTT.

The chain joins TRBV30 to TRBJ2-1, with D hard to call. V lost 2 bases and J 7 bases, leaving 6 bases between the germline ends. This CDR3 has 11 residues. Germline V CDR1 and CDR2: GTSNPN, SVGIG (reference sequence). Written as DNA, the CDR3 is TGTGCCTGGAGTTTCAGGAATGAGCAGTTCTTC. Protein: CAWSFRNEQFF.

This clone was picked up one time. The chain employs TRBV29-1 and TRBJ2-2; 8 nucleotides align to TRBD2. Germline CDR1 SQVTM, CDR2 ANQGSEA. CDR3 size: 14 residues. V dropped 7 bases and J dropped 6; count of bases not matched to a gene: 10. CDR3 protein: CSATGTSLAGELFF. The CDR3, as DNA: TGCAGCGCTACCGGGACTAGTCTTGCCGGGGAGCTGTTTTTT.

The chain links TRBV19 to TRBJ2-2, with 12 bases that match TRBD2. Germline values: CDR1 LNHDA, CDR2 SQIVND (reference sequence). The V and J ends lost 2 bases and 3 bases, in that order; junction bases with no gene match: 4. The CDR3 is 17 amino acids. The CDR3 coding sequence is TGTGCCAGTAGTATATCTAGCGGGAGGGTGGACACCGGGGAGCTGTTTTTT. It encodes CASSISSGRVDTGELFF.

The rearrangement links TRBV28 to TRBJ1-2; 9 bases are shared with TRBD1. V shed 5 bases, J shed 8 bases, and the junction held 21 bases outside the gene matches. Per the germline V gene, CDR1 is MDHEN and CDR2 is SYDVKM. The CDR3 sequence is 18 residues long. This CDR3 is CASSAPTGGLGGTLGYTF. In DNA, the CDR3 is TGTGCCAGCAGTGCCCCCACAGGGGGCTTAGGGGGGACTCTAGGCTACACCTTC.

The chain links TRBV7-8 to TRBJ2-1, with 11 bases aligning to TRBD2. CDR1 is SGHVS and CDR2 is FQNEAQ in the germline V gene. The CDR3 is made up of 17 amino acids. V gave up 4 bases and J gave up 6 bases; unmatched junction bases: 11. CDR3 nucleotides: TGTGCCAGCAGCTCCGGGACTAGCGGCCTAATGGTCAATGAGCAGTTCTTC. Amino acids: CASSSGTSGLMVNEQFF.

Here the CDR3 DNA reads TGTGCCAGCAGTGAAGAAAATAGCGGGTCCTACGAGCAGTACTTC. Its protein is CASSEENSGSYEQYF. This chain joins TRBV2 and TRBJ2-7, with 7 nucleotides matching TRBD2. J gave up 1 base and V 1 base, and 4 bases lay outside the gene matches. The CDR3 is 15 amino acids. In germline, CDR1 is SNHLY, CDR2 FYNNEI. The full variable domain, its missing parts supplied by reference TRBV2 and TRBJ2-7, is EPEVTQTPSHQVTQMGQEVILRCVPISNHLYFYWYRQILGQKVEFLVSFYNNEISEKSEIFDDQFSVERPDGSNFTLKIRSTKLEDSAMYFCASSEENSGSYEQYFGPGTRLTVT.

V gene TRBV11-2 combines with J gene TRBJ2-7; D gene unclear. V gave up 3 bases and J gave up 9 bases, with 21 bases separating them. The CDR3 covers 15 residues. Germline V gene lookup returns CDR1 SGHAT and CDR2 FQNNGV. The CDR3 spells CASSFGSLRGSGQYF. CDR3 bases: TGTGCCAGCAGCTTTGGCTCCCTCCGCGGTTCAGGGCAGTACTTC.

This chain uses TRBV28 with TRBJ2-1; the match to TRBD2 covers 7 bases. Losses at the gene ends were 7 bases for V and 2 bases for J; bases not matched to a gene: 2. Looked up from germline, CDR1 is MDHEN and CDR2 is SYDVKM. CDR3 length: 13 residues. The CDR3 sequence: CASTRGAYNEQFF. The CDR3 DNA follows: TGTGCCAGCACTCGGGGGGCCTACAATGAGCAGTTCTTC.

V usage is TRBV5-1 and J usage is TRBJ2-3; the D gene is possibly TRBD2 (6 bases). The germline gives CDR1 SGHRS, CDR2 YFSETQ. The CDR3 is 19 residues long. V lost 4 bases and J 0 bases, leaving 24 bases between the germline ends. The CDR3 DNA follows: TGCGCCAGCAGCCTCGGAGGGCTTGGAGATTTTGGGAGCACAGATACGCAGTATTTT. It translates to CASSLGGLGDFGSTDTQYF.

This chain connects TRBV10-3 to TRBJ2-2; 8 nucleotides match TRBD2. The V segment lost 6 bases and the J segment 3 bases; nucleotides outside the gene matches: 9. CDR3 length: 16 amino acids. Germline CDR1 is ENHRY and CDR2 is SYGVKD. The CDR3 region has the DNA TGTGCCATCAGGGAACGAGCGGGAGTTGACACCGGGGAGCTGTTTTTT. It specifies CAIRERAGVDTGELFF.

The rearrangement links TRBV15 to TRBJ2-3, with 8 positions matching TRBD2. This CDR3 region has 18 residues. Germline CDR1 is LNHNV and CDR2 is YYDKDF (reference sequence). J was trimmed by 0 bases and V by 0 bases; bases with no gene match: 8. The CDR3 nucleotides are TGTGCCACCAGCAGAGATCGAACTAGCGGAGCCAGCACAGATACGCAGTATTTT. This translates into CATSRDRTSGASTDTQYF.

The chain links TRBV21-1 to TRBJ1-5. TRBV21-1 represents a pseudogene. The CDR3 is made up of 12 amino acids. CDR3 protein: CASSEGNQPQHF. The CDR3 DNA follows: TGTGCCAGCAGCGAGGGCAATCAGCCCCAGCATTTT.

V and J are TRBV30 and TRBJ2-5; D might be TRBD1 or TRBD2, each matching 5 bases. The CDR3 spans 15 residues. Germline V lookup: CDR1 GTSNPN, CDR2 SVGIG (reference sequence). Between the trimmed V and J ends, which lost 5 bases and 2 bases, there was a span of 18 bases. Here the CDR3 DNA reads TGTGCCTGGCGGAACCGGGACGTCGGGCAAGAGACCCAGTACTTC. Protein sequence: CAWRNRDVGQETQYF.

The rearrangement uses TRBV28 and TRBJ1-3; possibly TRBD1 for D (6 bases). Trimming removed 3 bases at V and 9 bases at J, with 21 bases between. The CDR3 loop spans 16 amino acids. Germline V gene lookup returns CDR1 MDHEN and CDR2 SYDVKM. In DNA, the CDR3 is TGTGCCAGCAGTTTGAGACAGGACTTTCTCAGGGGCACCATATATTTT. Translated: CASSLRQDFLRGTIYF. The full variable domain, rest sourced from reference TRBV28 and TRBJ1-3, is DVKVTQSSRYLVKRTGEKVFLECVQDMDHENMFWYRQDPGLGLRLIYFSYDVKMKEKGDIPEGYSVSREKKERFSLILESASTNQTSMYLCASSLRQDFLRGTIYFGEGSWLTVV.